The 3 T cell receptor beta chains below come from one sample, sequenced in a study of PD-1 blockade in classical Hodgkin lymphoma. Sample time point: newly diagnosed, previously untreated cHL patient sample. Measured with immunoSEQ multiplex PCR; TCRdb has only the in-frame clones, and not every one. Altogether 30,000 or so clones are present, approximately 94% being singletons, with the ten largest covering roughly 2.5%. The sample consisted of peripheral blood mononuclear cells (PBMCs). The origin of the receptors is a human donor with classical Hodgkin lymphoma.

The chain couples TRBV7-9 to TRBJ1-3; the D is unclear. Germline CDR1 SEHNR, CDR2 FQNEAQ (reference sequence). V lost 1 base and J lost 6, with 13 bases in between. This CDR3 comprises 15 residues. DNA for the CDR3: TGTGCCAGCAGCTTAGATGTCAGCTTATTAAACACCATATATTTT. It translates to CASSLDVSLLNTIYF.

DNA of the CDR3: TGCGCCAGCAGCCTGACAGGGGGAGCTTTGGCTGGAAACACCATATATTTT. This translates into CASSLTGGALAGNTIYF. The chain uses TRBV4-1 and TRBJ1-3, with 9 bases fitting TRBD1. CDR1 is MGHRA, CDR2 YSYEKL, per germline. The J segment lost 2 bases and the V segment lost 4 bases, leaving 9 bases of the junction unmatched. The CDR3 consists of 17 residues.

This clone showed up just once. The chain uses TRBV28 and TRBJ2-1; D is possibly TRBD2 (6 bases). The germline V and J ends were trimmed by 6 bases and 5 bases, with 20 bases remaining between them. The CDR3 runs to 16 residues. Per germline, CDR1 MDHEN and CDR2 SYDVKM. The CDR3 sequence: CASSPFWDWTNNEQFF. The CDR3 coding sequence is TGTGCCAGCAGCCCCTTTTGGGACTGGACTAACAATGAGCAGTTCTTC.